These 3 T cell receptor beta chains share one sample of origin, sequenced in a study of T cell responses to AZD1222 COVID-19 vaccine. Using immunoSEQ multiplex PCR, the repertoire was profiled, and TCRdb retains in-frame clones only, with some absent. The sample has approximately 99,000 clones; approximately 89% are singletons. The sample here was peripheral blood, taken 28 days after the second AZD1222 dose. These receptors came from an adult who received the AZD1222 COVID-19 vaccine.

The chain combines TRBV19 with TRBJ2-1; no reliable D call. Trimming pared 1 base from V and 3 bases from J, leaving 10 bases between. CDR3 length: 15 residues. Germline-derived CDR1 and CDR2 are LNHDA and SQIVND (reference sequence). CDR3 nucleotides: TGTGCCAGTAGTATAGGCGGCCGACTCTACAATGAGCAGTTCTTC. Encoded protein: CASSIGGRLYNEQFF.

The chain employs TRBV7-3 and TRBJ2-1; 8 nucleotides agree with TRBD2. The CDR3 spans 16 residues. CDR1 and CDR2 from the germline V gene are SGHTA and FQGTGA. V trimming: 6 bases; J trimming: 0 bases; junction bases outside the gene matches: 7. The CDR3 DNA sequence: TGTGCCAGCAGTCGCTGGGGACTAGACTCCTACAATGAGCAGTTCTTC. Translation gives CASSRWGLDSYNEQFF.

This clone appeared a few times. The chain couples TRBV29-1 to TRBJ1-2, with D possibly TRBD1 on 6 matching bases. The CDR3 sequence is 13 residues long. Trimming took 4 bases from V and 4 from J, leaving 13 bases between them. CDR1 and CDR2 (germline): SQVTM, ANQGSEA. CDR3: CSVGFDRLYGYTF. As DNA, the CDR3 is TGCAGCGTTGGCTTTGACAGGCTCTATGGCTACACCTTC.